A single sample gave rise to the 21 T cell receptor beta chains below, sequenced in a study of cytomegalovirus exposure and HLA in healthy donors. The primer mix had 60 Vbeta and 13 Jbeta primers. The assay was immunoSEQ multiplex PCR, and TCRdb's table has in-frame clones only and misses some. The sample includes about 130,000 clones, 84% of them seen just once. The sequencing input was PBMCs. The receptors stem from a man aged 50-60 years in good health and CMV-seronegative.

The chain couples TRBV5-4 to TRBJ2-2; 10 bases align to TRBD2. This CDR3 has 17 amino acids. The germline gives CDR1 SGHNT, CDR2 YYREEE (reference sequence). With V trimmed by 1 base and J by 1 base, 4 bases remained unmatched. Here the CDR3 reads CASSLFSSGGNTGELFF. The CDR3 DNA reads TGTGCCAGCAGCTTGTTCTCTAGCGGGGGGAACACCGGGGAGCTGTTTTTT.

This clone was found a few times. The V call is TRBV5-4, the J call TRBJ2-3; a possible D gene is TRBD1 (5 bases). Per the germline V gene, CDR1 is SGHNT and CDR2 is YYREEE (reference sequence). The CDR3 length is 14 residues. V was clipped by 2 bases and J by 2 bases, with 9 bases between them. The CDR3 loop is CASSLKGVTDTQYF. The CDR3 bases are TGTGCCAGCAGCTTAAAAGGGGTCACAGATACGCAGTATTTT. The full variable domain, its missing parts supplied by reference TRBV5-4 and TRBJ2-3, is ETGVTQSPTHLIKTRGQQVTLRCSSQSGHNTVSWYQQALGQGPQFIFQYYREEENGRGNFPPRFSGLQFPNYSSELNVNALELDDSALYLCASSLKGVTDTQYFGPGTRLTVL.

This chain links TRBV6-1 with TRBJ1-4, with a weak D call TRBD1 (5 bases). Trimming took 2 bases from V and 8 from J, leaving 12 bases between them. CDR1 and CDR2 from the germline V gene are MNHNS and SASEGT. The CDR3 sequence is 14 residues long. CDR3 coding DNA: TGTGCCAGCAGTGAATCAGGGCGATTCGAAAAACTGTTTTTT. Its protein is CASSESGRFEKLFF.

The chain employs TRBV5-1 and TRBJ2-7; possible D gene TRBD1, 6 bases. The CDR3 is made up of 13 amino acids. Germline values: CDR1 SGHRS, CDR2 YFSETQ. V lost 5 bases and J 3 bases, leaving 12 bases between the germline ends. CDR3 sequence: CASRKTGNYEQYF. The CDR3 region has the DNA TGCGCCAGCAGGAAAACAGGGAACTACGAGCAGTACTTC.

The rearrangement links TRBV29-1 to TRBJ2-1, with TRBD2 matching over 12 bases. Germline V gene data show CDR1 as SQVTM and CDR2 as ANQGSEA. The junction had 4 bases not matched to a gene; V was cut back by 7 bases and J by 0 bases. The CDR3 length is 15 residues. The CDR3 DNA is TGCAGCGCCGGGACTAGCGGGTTCTCCTACAATGAGCAGTTCTTC. This translates into CSAGTSGFSYNEQFF.

The chain has TRBV14 and TRBJ1-5; 10 positions match TRBD1. CDR1 and CDR2 from the germline V gene are SGHDN and FVKESK. The CDR3 sequence is 17 residues long. The J segment lost 2 bases and the V segment lost 1 base, leaving 5 bases of the junction unmatched. CDR3 in DNA: TGTGCCAGCAGCCAAGGGTTCGGACAGGGGGGCAATCAGCCCCAGCATTTT. Translating gives CASSQGFGQGGNQPQHF.

V usage is TRBV7-2 and J usage is TRBJ1-5, with 7 bases that match TRBD1. CDR3 size: 14 residues. J lost 4 bases, V lost 5 bases, and 5 bases had no gene match. The germline gives CDR1 SGHTA, CDR2 FQGNSA. The CDR3 here is CASSLRQGNQPQHF. The CDR3 region has the DNA TGTGCCAGCAGCCTGCGACAGGGTAATCAGCCCCAGCATTTT.

V gene TRBV5-1 combines with J gene TRBJ1-2; D gene ambiguous. V was clipped by 1 base and J by 3 bases, with 10 bases between them. CDR1 and CDR2 from the germline V gene are SGHRS and YFSETQ. This CDR3 is built from 14 residues. The CDR3 DNA is TGCGCCAGCAGCTTGAGAGGGATAGACTATGGCTACACCTTC. It yields the protein CASSLRGIDYGYTF.

This clone has a handful of counts. The rearrangement joins TRBV27 to TRBJ2-1; 12 bases are shared with TRBD2. Germline CDR1 reads MNHEY; CDR2 reads SMNVEV (reference sequence). The CDR3 totals 16 residues. The junction had 9 bases not matched to a gene; V was cut back by 5 bases and J by 7 bases. The CDR3 region is CASSPQTSGGGNEQFF. CDR3 sequence (DNA): TGTGCCAGCAGTCCCCAGACTAGCGGGGGAGGAAATGAGCAGTTCTTC.

V usage is TRBV5-1 and J usage is TRBJ1-2; D is unclear. CDR1 is SGHRS, CDR2 YFSETQ, per germline. The CDR3 runs to 16 residues. The V end was cut by 0 bases, the J end by 4 bases, with 16 bases between. CDR3 amino acids: CASSLELRGLAYGYTF. In DNA, the CDR3 is TGCGCCAGCAGCTTGGAGTTGCGGGGTCTAGCCTATGGCTACACCTTC.

This chain connects TRBV30 to TRBJ1-1; TRBD1 aligns across 8 bases. Germline V gene sequence: CDR1 GTSNPN, CDR2 SVGIG (reference sequence). V shed 5 bases and J 11 bases; nucleotides not matched to a gene: 7. This CDR3 contains 11 residues. The CDR3 here is CAWGTGLRAFF. The CDR3 DNA follows: TGTGCCTGGGGGACAGGCCTGAGGGCTTTCTTT.

J is TRBJ2-7 and V is TRBV6-5; 11 bases agree with TRBD1. V lost 5 bases and J lost 5; bases outside the gene matches: 5. CDR3 length: 14 residues. Germline lookup yields CDR1 MNHEY and CDR2 SVGAGI. CDR3 sequence reads: CASSGTGGVDEQYF. Written as DNA, the CDR3 is TGTGCCAGCAGTGGGACAGGGGGAGTGGACGAGCAGTACTTC.

The CDR3, as DNA: TGCAGCGTTGAGAGTCAGCGTACTAACTATGGCTACACCTTC. Translation gives CSVESQRTNYGYTF. The chain has TRBV29-1 and TRBJ1-2; no clear D gene. Trimming shortened V by 3 bases and J by 0 bases, and 11 bases separated the two germline ends. CDR1 is SQVTM and CDR2 is ANQGSEA in the germline V gene. The CDR3 is 14 amino acids.

This chain joins TRBV14 and TRBJ2-3; the D gene is possibly TRBD2 (7 bases). Germline CDR1 is SGHDN and CDR2 is FVKESK. Trimming left V 4 bases short and J 1 base short, with 12 bases between. The CDR3 contains 15 residues. The DNA of the CDR3 is TGTGCCAGCAGCCGAGGGGGGGCGGGCACAGATACGCAGTATTTT. Protein: CASSRGGAGTDTQYF. Variable domain in full (rest from reference TRBV14 and TRBJ2-3): EAGVTQFPSHSVIEKGQTVTLRCDPISGHDNLYWYRRVMGKEIKFLLHFVKESKQDESGMPNNRFLAERTGGTYSTLKVQPAELEDSGVYFCASSRGGAGTDTQYFGPGTRLTVL.

V gene TRBV5-6 combines with J gene TRBJ2-1; 7 bases are a match to TRBD1. The CDR3 contains 16 residues. CDR1 and CDR2 from the germline V gene are SGHDT and YYEEEE. Trimming at V came to 3 bases and at J to 3 bases, leaving 9 bases not matched to a gene. The CDR3 is CASSYTGANLYNEQFF. The CDR3 DNA reads as TGTGCCAGCAGCTATACAGGGGCCAACCTCTACAATGAGCAGTTCTTC.

The chain couples TRBV10-3 to TRBJ2-4; TRBD2 aligns across 8 bases. CDR3 size: 14 residues. The V gene's germline CDR1 is ENHRY and CDR2 SYGVKD. V trimming: 4 bases; J trimming: 7 bases; junction bases outside the gene matches: 6. CDR3 loop: CAISAHGGGNIQYF. The CDR3 bases are TGTGCCATCAGTGCACACGGGGGGGGGAACATTCAGTACTTC.

This chain links TRBV10-3 with TRBJ2-3, with a tentative D call TRBD1 (6 bases). CDR3 length: 13 amino acids. V was clipped by 4 bases and J by 2 bases, with 7 bases between them. In germline, CDR1 is ENHRY, CDR2 SYGVKD. The CDR3 nucleotides are TGTGCCATCAGTGGGACAGCCACAGATACGCAGTATTTT. This sequence encodes CAISGTATDTQYF.

The chain uses TRBV4-2 and TRBJ1-1; D unclear. V was cut by 4 bases and J by 1 base, with 7 bases left in between. Germline loops: CDR1 LGHNA, CDR2 YNFKEQ. The CDR3 has 13 amino acids. The CDR3 DNA reads TGTGCCAGCAGCCGGCATGGGAACACTGAAGCTTTCTTT. Amino acids: CASSRHGNTEAFF.

This chain links TRBV10-3 with TRBJ1-6; D is perhaps TRBD1 (6 bases). Deletions cut 3 bases from V and 9 bases from J, with 9 bases between. Germline V gene data show CDR1 as ENHRY and CDR2 as SYGVKD. There are 13 residues in the CDR3. The chain's CDR3 is CAISELQGSPLHF. The CDR3, as DNA: TGTGCCATCAGTGAACTACAGGGTTCACCCCTCCACTTT.

This clone was seen only a few times. V and J are TRBV10-3 and TRBJ1-1; TRBD1 matches at 7 bases. The CDR3 spans 13 residues. Trimming at V came to 7 bases and at J to 4 bases, leaving 6 bases not matched to a gene. In germline, CDR1 is ENHRY, CDR2 SYGVKD. Here the CDR3 reads CAIITAGGTEAFF. Here the CDR3 DNA reads TGTGCCATCATCACCGCAGGGGGCACTGAAGCTTTCTTT.

The V gene is TRBV5-1, the J gene TRBJ1-1; TRBD1 might be the D (6 bases). CDR1 and CDR2 from the germline V gene are SGHRS and YFSETQ. The CDR3 loop spans 14 amino acids. Trimming shortened V by 0 bases and J by 1 base, and 7 bases separated the two germline ends. CDR3 region: CASSLGDTNTEAFF. The CDR3 DNA follows: TGCGCCAGCAGCTTGGGGGACACGAACACTGAAGCTTTCTTT.